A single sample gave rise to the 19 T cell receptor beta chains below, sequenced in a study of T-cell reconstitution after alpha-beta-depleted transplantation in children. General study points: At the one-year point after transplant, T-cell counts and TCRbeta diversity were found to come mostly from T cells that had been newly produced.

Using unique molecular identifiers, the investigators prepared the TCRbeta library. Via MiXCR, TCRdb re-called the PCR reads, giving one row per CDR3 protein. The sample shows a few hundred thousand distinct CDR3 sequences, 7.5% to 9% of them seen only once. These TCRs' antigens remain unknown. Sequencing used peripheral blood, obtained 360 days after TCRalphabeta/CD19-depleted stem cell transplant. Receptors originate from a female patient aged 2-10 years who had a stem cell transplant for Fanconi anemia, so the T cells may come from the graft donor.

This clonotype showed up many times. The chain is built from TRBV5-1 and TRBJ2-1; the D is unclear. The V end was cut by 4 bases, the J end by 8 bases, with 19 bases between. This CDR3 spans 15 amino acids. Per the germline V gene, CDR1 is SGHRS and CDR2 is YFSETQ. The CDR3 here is CASSTDLAYRDEQFF. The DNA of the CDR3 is TGCGCCAGCAGCACCGACTTGGCTTATCGAGATGAGCAGTTCTTC.

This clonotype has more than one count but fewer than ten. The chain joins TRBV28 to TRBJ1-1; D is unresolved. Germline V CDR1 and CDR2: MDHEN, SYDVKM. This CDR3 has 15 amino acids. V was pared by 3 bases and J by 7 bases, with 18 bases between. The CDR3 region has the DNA TGTGCCAGCAGTTTCCAACGGACGCTTCGAATTGAAGCTTTCTTT. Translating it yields CASSFQRTLRIEAFF.

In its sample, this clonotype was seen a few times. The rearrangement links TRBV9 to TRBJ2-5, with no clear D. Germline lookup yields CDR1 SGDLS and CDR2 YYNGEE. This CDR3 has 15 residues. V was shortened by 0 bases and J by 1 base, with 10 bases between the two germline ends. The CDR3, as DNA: TGTGCCAGCAGCGTAGAGGGCAGCTCCCAAGAGACCCAGTACTTC. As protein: CASSVEGSSQETQYF.

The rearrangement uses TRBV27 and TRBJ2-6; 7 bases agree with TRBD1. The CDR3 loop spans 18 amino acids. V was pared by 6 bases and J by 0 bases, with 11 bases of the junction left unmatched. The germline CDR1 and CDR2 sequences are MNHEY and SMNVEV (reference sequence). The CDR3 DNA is TGTGCCAGCAGACGAGGACGGACAGGAACCTCTGGGGCCAACGTCCTGACTTTC. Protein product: CASRRGRTGTSGANVLTF. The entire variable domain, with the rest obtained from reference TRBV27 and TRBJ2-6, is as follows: EAQVTQNPRYLITVTGKKLTVTCSQNMNHEYMSWYRQDPGLGLRQIYYSMNVEVTDKGDVPEGYKVSRKEKRNFPLILESPSPNQTSLYFCASRRGRTGTSGANVLTFGAGSRLTVL.

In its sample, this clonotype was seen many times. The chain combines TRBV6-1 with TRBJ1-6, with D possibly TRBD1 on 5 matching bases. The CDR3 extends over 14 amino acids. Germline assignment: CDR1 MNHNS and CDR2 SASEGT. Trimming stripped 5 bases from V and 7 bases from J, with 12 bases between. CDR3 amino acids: CASSKGIQNSPLHF. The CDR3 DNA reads TGTGCCAGCAGTAAGGGGATTCAGAATTCACCCCTCCACTTT.

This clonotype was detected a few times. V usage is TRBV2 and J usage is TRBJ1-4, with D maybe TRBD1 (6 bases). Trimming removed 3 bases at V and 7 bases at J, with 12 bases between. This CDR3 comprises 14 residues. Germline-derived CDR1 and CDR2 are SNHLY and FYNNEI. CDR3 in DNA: TGTGCCAGCAGTGAGTCCAGGGGAGGTGAAAAACTGTTTTTT. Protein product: CASSESRGGEKLFF.

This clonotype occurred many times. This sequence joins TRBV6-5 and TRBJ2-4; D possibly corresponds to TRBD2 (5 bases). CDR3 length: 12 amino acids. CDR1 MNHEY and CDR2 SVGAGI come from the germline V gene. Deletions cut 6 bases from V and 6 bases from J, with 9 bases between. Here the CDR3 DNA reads TGTGCCAGCAGCGGACGGGGAAACATTCAGTACTTC. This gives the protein CASSGRGNIQYF.

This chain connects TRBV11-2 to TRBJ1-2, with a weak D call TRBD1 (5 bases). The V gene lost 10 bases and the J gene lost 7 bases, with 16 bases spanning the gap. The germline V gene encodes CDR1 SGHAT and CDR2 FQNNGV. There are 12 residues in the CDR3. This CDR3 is CAIKTTVGGYTF. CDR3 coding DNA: TGTGCCATCAAAACGACAGTCGGTGGCTACACCTTC.

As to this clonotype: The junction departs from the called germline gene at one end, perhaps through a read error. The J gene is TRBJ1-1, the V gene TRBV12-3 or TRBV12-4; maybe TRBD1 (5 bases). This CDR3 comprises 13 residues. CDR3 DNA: TGTGCCAGCAGGAACGCATATGGGACTGAAGTTTTCTTT. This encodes CASRNAYGTEVFF.

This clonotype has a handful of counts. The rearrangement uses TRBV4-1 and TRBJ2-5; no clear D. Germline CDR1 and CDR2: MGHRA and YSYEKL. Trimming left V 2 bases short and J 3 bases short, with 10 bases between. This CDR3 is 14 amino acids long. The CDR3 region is CASSQLLRKETQYF. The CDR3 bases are TGCGCCAGCAGCCAACTACTTAGGAAAGAGACCCAGTACTTC.

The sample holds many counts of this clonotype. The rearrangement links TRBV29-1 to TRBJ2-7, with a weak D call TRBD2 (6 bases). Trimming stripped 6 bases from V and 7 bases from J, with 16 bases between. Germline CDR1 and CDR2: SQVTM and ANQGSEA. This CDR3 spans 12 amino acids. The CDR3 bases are TGCAGCGTGGGGCGAGAGGGAGGTGAGCAGTACTTC. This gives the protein CSVGREGGEQYF.

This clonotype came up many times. The CDR3 sequence: CASSFRTAWGTEAFF. The CDR3 DNA sequence: TGTGCCAGCAGTTTCCGGACAGCCTGGGGCACTGAAGCTTTCTTT. V and J are TRBV12-3 or TRBV12-4 and TRBJ1-1; TRBD1 is a possible D gene (6 bases). The CDR3 covers 15 residues. V lost 3 bases and J 4 bases, leaving 15 bases between the germline ends.

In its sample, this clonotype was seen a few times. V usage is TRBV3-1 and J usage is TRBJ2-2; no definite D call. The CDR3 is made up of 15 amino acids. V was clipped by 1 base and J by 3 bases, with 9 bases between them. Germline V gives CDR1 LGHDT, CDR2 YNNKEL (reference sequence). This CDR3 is CASSQVRSDTGELFF. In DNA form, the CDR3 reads TGTGCCAGCAGCCAAGTAAGGTCGGACACCGGGGAGCTGTTTTTT.

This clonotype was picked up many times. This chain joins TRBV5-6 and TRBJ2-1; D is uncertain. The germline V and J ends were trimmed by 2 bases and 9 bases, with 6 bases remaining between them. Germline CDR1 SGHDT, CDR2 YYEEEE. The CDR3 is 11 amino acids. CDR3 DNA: TGTGCCAGCAGCTTTTTTGGTGAGCAGTTCTTC. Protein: CASSFFGEQFF.

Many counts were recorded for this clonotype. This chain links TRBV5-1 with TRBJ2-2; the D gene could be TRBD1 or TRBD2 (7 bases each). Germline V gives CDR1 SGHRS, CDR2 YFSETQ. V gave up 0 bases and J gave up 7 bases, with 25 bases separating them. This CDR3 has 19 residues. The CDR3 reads CASSLEQGRGSRSGGELFF. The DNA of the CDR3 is TGCGCCAGCAGCTTGGAACAGGGGAGGGGAAGCCGCTCCGGCGGGGAGCTGTTTTTT. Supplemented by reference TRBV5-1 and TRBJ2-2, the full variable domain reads KAGVTQTPRYLIKTRGQQVTLSCSPISGHRSVSWYQQTPGQGLQFLFEYFSETQRNKGNFPGRFSGRQFSNSRSEMNVSTLELGDSALYLCASSLEQGRGSRSGGELFFGEGSRLTVL.

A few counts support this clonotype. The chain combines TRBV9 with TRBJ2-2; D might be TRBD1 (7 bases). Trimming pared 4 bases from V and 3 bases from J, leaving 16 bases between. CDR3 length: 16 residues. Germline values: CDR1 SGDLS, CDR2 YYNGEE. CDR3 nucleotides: TGTGCCAGCAGCCTCAGGGGGGCCAGGGACACCGGGGAGCTGTTTTTT. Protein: CASSLRGARDTGELFF.

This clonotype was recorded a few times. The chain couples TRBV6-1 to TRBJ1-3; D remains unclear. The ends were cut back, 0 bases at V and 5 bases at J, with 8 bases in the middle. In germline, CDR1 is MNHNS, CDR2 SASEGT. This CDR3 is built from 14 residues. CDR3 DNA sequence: TGTGCCAGCAGTGAAGCCGGTCGGAGAAACACCATATATTTT. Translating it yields CASSEAGRRNTIYF.

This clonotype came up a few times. The CDR3 DNA sequence: TGTGCCAGCAGTGAAGACCCCCGACAGGGGCCGAGGAAGGATGGCTACACCTTC. Translating it yields CASSEDPRQGPRKDGYTF. This chain connects TRBV2 to TRBJ1-2, with 8 bases matching TRBD1. The length of the CDR3 is 18 residues. V trimming: 1 base; J trimming: 6 bases; junction bases outside the gene matches: 16. Germline V lookup: CDR1 SNHLY, CDR2 FYNNEI.

CDR3 sequence: CASSFQGAQTHIQYF. The DNA of the CDR3 is TGTGCCAGCAGTTTTCAGGGGGCGCAGACGCACATTCAGTACTTC. This chain links TRBV28 with TRBJ2-4; TRBD1 matches 8 bases. With 3 bases clipped from V and 8 bases from J, the junction kept 9 bases outside the gene matches. There are 15 residues in the CDR3. Germline V gene data show CDR1 as MDHEN and CDR2 as SYDVKM.